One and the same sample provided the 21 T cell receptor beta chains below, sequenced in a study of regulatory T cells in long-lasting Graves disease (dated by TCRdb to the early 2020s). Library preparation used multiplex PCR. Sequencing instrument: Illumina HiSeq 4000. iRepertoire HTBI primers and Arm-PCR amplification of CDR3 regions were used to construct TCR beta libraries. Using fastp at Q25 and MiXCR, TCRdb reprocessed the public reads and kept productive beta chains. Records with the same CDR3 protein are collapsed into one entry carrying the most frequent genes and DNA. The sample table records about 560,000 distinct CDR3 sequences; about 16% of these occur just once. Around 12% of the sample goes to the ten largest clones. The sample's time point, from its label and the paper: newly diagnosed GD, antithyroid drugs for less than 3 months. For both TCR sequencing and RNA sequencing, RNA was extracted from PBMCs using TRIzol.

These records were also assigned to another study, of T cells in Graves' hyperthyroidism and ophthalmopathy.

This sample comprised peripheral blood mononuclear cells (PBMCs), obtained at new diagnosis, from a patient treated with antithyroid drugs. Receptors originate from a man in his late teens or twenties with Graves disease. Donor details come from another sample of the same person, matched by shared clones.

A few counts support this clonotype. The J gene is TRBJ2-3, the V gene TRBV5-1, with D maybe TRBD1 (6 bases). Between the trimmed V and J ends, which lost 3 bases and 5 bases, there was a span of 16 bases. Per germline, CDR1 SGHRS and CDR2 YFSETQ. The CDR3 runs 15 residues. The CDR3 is CASSYGQTHLDTQYF. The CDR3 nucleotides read TGCGCCAGCAGCTACGGACAGACACATCTAGATACGCAGTATTTT.

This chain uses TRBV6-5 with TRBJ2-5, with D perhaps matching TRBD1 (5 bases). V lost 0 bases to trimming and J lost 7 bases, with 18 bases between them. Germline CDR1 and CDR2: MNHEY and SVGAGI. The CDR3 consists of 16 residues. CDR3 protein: CASSYSFSSGAGTQYF. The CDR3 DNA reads TGTGCCAGCAGTTACTCATTCAGTAGTGGGGCTGGGACCCAGTACTTC.

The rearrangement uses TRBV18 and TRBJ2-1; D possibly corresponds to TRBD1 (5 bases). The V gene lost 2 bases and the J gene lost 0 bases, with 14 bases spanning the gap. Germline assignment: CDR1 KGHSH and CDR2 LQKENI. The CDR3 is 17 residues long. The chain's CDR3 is CASSPKDSLSSYNEQFF. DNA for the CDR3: TGTGCCAGCTCACCAAAAGACAGTTTGAGCTCCTACAATGAGCAGTTCTTC.

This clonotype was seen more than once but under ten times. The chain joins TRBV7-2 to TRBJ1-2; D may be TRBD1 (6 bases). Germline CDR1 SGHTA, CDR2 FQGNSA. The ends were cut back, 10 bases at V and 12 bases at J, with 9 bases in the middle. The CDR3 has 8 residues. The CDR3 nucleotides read TGTGCCAAAAGGGGGGACACCTTC. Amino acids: CAKRGDTF.

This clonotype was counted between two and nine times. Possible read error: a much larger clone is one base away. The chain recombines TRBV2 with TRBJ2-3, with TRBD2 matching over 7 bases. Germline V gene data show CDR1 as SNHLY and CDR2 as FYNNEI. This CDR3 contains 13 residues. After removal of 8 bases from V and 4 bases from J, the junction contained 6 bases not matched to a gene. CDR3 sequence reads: CASLARGADTQYF. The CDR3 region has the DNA TGTGCCAGCCTTGCTCGGGGGGCAGATACGCAGTATTTT.

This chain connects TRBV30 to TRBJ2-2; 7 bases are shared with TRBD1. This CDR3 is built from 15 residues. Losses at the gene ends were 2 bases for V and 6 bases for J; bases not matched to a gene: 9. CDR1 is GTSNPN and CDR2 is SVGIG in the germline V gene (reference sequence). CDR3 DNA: TGTGCCTGGAGTAGGTCTCAGGGGGTTGCCGGGGAGCTGTTTTTT. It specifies CAWSRSQGVAGELFF.

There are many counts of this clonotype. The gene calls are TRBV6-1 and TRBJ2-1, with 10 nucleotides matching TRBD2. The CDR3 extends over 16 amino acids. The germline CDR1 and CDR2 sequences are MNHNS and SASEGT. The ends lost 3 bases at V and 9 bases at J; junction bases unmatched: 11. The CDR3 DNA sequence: TGTGCCAGCAGTGAGTCCGGGACTAGCGTGACGATTGAGCAGTTCTTC. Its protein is CASSESGTSVTIEQFF.

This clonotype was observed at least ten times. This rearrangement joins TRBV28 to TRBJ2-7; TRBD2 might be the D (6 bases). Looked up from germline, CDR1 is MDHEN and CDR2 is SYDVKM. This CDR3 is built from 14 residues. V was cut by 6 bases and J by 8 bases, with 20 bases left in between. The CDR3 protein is CASSLELREWKQYF. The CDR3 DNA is TGTGCCAGCAGCCTCGAGTTGCGGGAATGGAAGCAGTACTTC.

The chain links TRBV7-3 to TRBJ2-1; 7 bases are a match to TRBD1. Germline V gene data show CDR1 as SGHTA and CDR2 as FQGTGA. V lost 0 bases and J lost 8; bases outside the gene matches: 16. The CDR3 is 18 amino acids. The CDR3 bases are TGTGCCAGCAGCTTAACGTTTTCGGGACAGACCCTTAGGGATGAGCAGTTCTTC. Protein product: CASSLTFSGQTLRDEQFF.

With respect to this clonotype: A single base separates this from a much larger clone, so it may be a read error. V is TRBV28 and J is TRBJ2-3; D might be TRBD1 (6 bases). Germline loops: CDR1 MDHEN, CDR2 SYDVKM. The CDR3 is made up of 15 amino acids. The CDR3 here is CVSSFTWTATDTQYF. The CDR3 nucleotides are TGTGTCAGCAGTTTCACATGGACAGCTACAGATACGCAGTATTTT.

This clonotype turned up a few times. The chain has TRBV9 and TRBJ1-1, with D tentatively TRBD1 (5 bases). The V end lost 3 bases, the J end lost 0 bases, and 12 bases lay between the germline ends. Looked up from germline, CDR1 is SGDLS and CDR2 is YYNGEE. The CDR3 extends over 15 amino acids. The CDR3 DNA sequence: TGTGCCAGCAGCGCTACAGGTTACATGAACACTGAAGCTTTCTTT. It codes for CASSATGYMNTEAFF.

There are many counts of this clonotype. The CDR3 DNA is TGCAGTGCTCTCCAATGGGACAGGAAAGGACAGCCCCAGCATTTT. As protein: CSALQWDRKGQPQHF. This chain links TRBV20-1 with TRBJ1-5, with 8 bases identical to TRBD1. CDR3 length: 15 residues. Trimming removed 5 bases from V and 7 bases from J; junction bases left unmatched: 13. CDR1 and CDR2 from the germline V gene are DFQATT and SNEGSKA (reference sequence).

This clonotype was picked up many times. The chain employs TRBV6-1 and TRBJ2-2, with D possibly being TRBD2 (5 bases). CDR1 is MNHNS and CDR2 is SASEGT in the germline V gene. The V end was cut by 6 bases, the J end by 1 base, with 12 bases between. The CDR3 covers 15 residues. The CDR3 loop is CASSDLAENTGELFF. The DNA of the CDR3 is TGTGCCAGCAGCGACCTAGCCGAGAACACCGGGGAGCTGTTTTTT.

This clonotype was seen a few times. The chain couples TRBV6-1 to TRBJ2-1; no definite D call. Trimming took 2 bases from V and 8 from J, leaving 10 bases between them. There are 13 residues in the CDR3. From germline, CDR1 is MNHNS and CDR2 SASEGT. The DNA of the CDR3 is TGTGCCAGCAGTGAATCATTGGAGCATGAGCAGTTCTTC. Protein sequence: CASSESLEHEQFF.

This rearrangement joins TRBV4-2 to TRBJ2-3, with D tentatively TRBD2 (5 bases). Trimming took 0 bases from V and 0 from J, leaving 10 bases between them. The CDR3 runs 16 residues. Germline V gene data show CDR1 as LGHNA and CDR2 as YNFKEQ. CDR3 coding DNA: TGTGCCAGCAGCCAAGATCATACTAGTAGCACAGATACGCAGTATTTT. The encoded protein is CASSQDHTSSTDTQYF.

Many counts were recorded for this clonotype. CDR3 sequence reads: CASQAGVEDTQYF. CDR3 DNA: TGTGCCAGCCAAGCGGGAGTTGAGGATACGCAGTATTTT. This rearrangement joins TRBV2 to TRBJ2-3, with 8 bases that match TRBD2. V was pared by 8 bases and J by 6 bases, with 7 bases of the junction left unmatched. Germline V CDR1 and CDR2: SNHLY, FYNNEI. This CDR3 contains 13 residues.

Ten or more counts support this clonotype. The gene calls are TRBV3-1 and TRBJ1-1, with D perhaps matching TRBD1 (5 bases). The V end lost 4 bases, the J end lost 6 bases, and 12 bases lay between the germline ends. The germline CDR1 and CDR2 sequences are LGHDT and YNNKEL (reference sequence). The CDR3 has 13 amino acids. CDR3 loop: CASSPQGRAEAFF. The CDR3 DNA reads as TGTGCCAGCAGCCCGCAGGGAAGAGCTGAAGCTTTCTTT.

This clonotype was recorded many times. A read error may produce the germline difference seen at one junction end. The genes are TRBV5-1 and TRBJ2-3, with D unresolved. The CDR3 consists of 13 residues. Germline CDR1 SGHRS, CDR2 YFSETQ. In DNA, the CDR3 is TGTGCCAGCAGCATAGTGGGTACAGATACGCAGTATTTT. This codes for CASSIVGTDTQYF.

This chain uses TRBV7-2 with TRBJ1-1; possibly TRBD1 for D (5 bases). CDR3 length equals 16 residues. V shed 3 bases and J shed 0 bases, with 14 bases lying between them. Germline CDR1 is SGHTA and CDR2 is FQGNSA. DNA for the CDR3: TGTGCCAGCAGCTTCGAAACCAGGGCCATGAACACTGAAGCTTTCTTT. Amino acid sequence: CASSFETRAMNTEAFF.

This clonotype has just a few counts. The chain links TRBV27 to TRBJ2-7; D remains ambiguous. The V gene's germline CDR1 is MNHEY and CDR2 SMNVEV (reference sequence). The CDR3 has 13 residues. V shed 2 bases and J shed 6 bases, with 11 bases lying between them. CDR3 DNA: TGTGCCAGCAGTTTAAAGGGCCCGCTCGAGCAGTACTTC. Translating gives CASSLKGPLEQYF.

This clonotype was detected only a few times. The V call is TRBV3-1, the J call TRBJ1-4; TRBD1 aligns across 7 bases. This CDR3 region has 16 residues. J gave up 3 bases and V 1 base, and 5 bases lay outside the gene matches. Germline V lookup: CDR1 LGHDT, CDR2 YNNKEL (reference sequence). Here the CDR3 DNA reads TGTGCCAGCAGCCAAGGGGGACAGACTTCTAATGAAAAACTGTTTTTT. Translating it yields CASSQGGQTSNEKLFF.